These T cell receptor beta chains were read from a single sample in a study of vaccination and CD4 T cells after COVID-19. In TCRdb, the PCR reads were re-called with MiXCR into one record per CDR3 protein. In the table there are roughly 18,000 distinct CDR3 sequences, about two fifths of which are singletons. No antigen is known for these receptors. Sequenced here: CD4+ T cells from blood, cultured in vitro, sampled after SARS-CoV-2 vaccination. These receptor sequences come from a human donor who had recovered from COVID-19. The CDR3 runs from the conserved cysteine through the conserved F or W. A D gene is named only where the DNA matches it firmly. Only some rows state a clone size, as once, few, many or a class for expanded clones.

V gene: TRBV7-9; D gene: TRBD1; J gene: TRBJ2-1; clone size: few; CDR3 protein: CASSLATGKGEQFF; CDR3 DNA: TGTGCCAGCAGCTTAGCGACAGGGAAGGGTGAGCAGTTCTTC
V gene: TRBV18; D gene: NA; J gene: TRBJ2-5; clone size: NA; CDR3 protein: CASSPNRVGETQYF; CDR3 DNA: TGTGCCAGCTCACCAAACAGGGTGGGGGAGACCCAGTACTTC
V gene: TRBV5-1; D gene: NA; J gene: TRBJ1-1; clone size: NA; CDR3 protein: CASSFGTVNTEAFF; CDR3 DNA: TGCGCCAGCAGCTTCGGGACGGTGAACACTGAAGCTTTCTTT
V gene: TRBV25-1; D gene: NA; J gene: TRBJ2-7; clone size: NA; CDR3 protein: CASSGQVSYEQYF; CDR3 DNA: TGTGCCAGCAGTGGACAGGTCTCCTACGAGCAGTACTTC
V gene: TRBV19; D gene: NA; J gene: TRBJ1-5; clone size: few; CDR3 protein: CASSMRAGGNQPQHF; CDR3 DNA: TGTGCCAGTAGTATGCGAGCCGGGGGCAATCAGCCCCAGCATTTT
V gene: TRBV6-2/TRBV6-3; D gene: TRBD1; J gene: TRBJ1-1; clone size: few; CDR3 protein: CASTDRTNTEAFF; CDR3 DNA: TGTGCCAGCACGGACAGGACGAACACTGAAGCTTTCTTT
V gene: TRBV28; D gene: TRBD1; J gene: TRBJ1-1; clone size: NA; CDR3 protein: CASSSGTGFLNTEAFF; CDR3 DNA: TGTGCCAGCAGTTCCGGGACAGGCTTCTTGAACACTGAAGCTTTCTTT
V gene: TRBV20-1; D gene: TRBD1; J gene: TRBJ2-7; clone size: few; CDR3 protein: CSASSLQGTGEQYF; CDR3 DNA: TGCAGTGCTAGCTCTCTGCAGGGGACAGGCGAGCAGTACTTC
V gene: TRBV20-1; D gene: TRBD1; J gene: TRBJ1-1; clone size: NA; CDR3 protein: CSARQGSRGTEAFF; CDR3 DNA: TGCAGTGCTCGACAGGGGTCGAGAGGCACTGAAGCTTTCTTT
V gene: TRBV30; D gene: NA; J gene: TRBJ1-6; clone size: few; CDR3 protein: CAWSVQNNSPLHF; CDR3 DNA: TGTGCCTGGAGTGTGCAGAATAATTCACCCCTCCACTTT
V gene: TRBV2; D gene: TRBD1; J gene: TRBJ1-2; clone size: few; CDR3 protein: CASLIQGGYGYTF; CDR3 DNA: TGTGCCAGCCTGATACAGGGGGGCTATGGCTACACCTTC
V gene: TRBV6-2/TRBV6-3; D gene: TRBD1; J gene: TRBJ1-5; clone size: NA; CDR3 protein: CASSSLRDRDSNQPQHF; CDR3 DNA: TGTGCCAGCAGTTCACTCCGGGACAGAGATAGCAATCAGCCCCAGCATTTT
V gene: TRBV7-3; D gene: NA; J gene: TRBJ1-1; clone size: NA; CDR3 protein: CASSFSGSTEAFF; CDR3 DNA: TGTGCCAGCAGCTTCTCAGGAAGTACTGAAGCTTTCTTT
V gene: TRBV20-1; D gene: NA; J gene: TRBJ1-4; clone size: NA; CDR3 protein: CSASRVWDEKLFF; CDR3 DNA: TGCAGTGCTAGCCGGGTTTGGGACGAAAAACTGTTTTTT
V gene: TRBV20-1; D gene: NA; J gene: TRBJ1-6; clone size: few; CDR3 protein: CSARAPQIKNSPLHF; CDR3 DNA: TGCAGTGCTAGAGCCCCACAGATTAAAAATTCACCCCTCCACTTT
V gene: TRBV6-5; D gene: NA; J gene: TRBJ2-1; clone size: NA; CDR3 protein: CASSYLGGWISYNEQFF; CDR3 DNA: TGTGCCAGCAGTTACTTGGGGGGATGGATCTCCTACAATGAGCAGTTCTTC
V gene: TRBV10-3; D gene: TRBD1; J gene: TRBJ2-7; clone size: few; CDR3 protein: CAIGNRGYEQYF; CDR3 DNA: TGTGCCATCGGAAACAGGGGATACGAGCAGTACTTC
V gene: TRBV7-9; D gene: TRBD1; J gene: TRBJ1-1; clone size: few; CDR3 protein: CASSLRTGGMAEAFF; CDR3 DNA: TGTGCCAGCAGCCTACGGACAGGGGGCATGGCTGAAGCTTTCTTT
V gene: TRBV12-3/TRBV12-4; D gene: NA; J gene: TRBJ2-7; clone size: NA; CDR3 protein: CASSLELGPSDEQYF; CDR3 DNA: TGTGCCAGCAGCCTAGAGTTAGGACCCTCCGACGAGCAGTACTTC
V gene: TRBV20-1; D gene: TRBD2; J gene: TRBJ2-1; clone size: NA; CDR3 protein: CSARPSSGRVNEQFF; CDR3 DNA: TGCAGTGCTAGACCTTCTAGCGGGAGGGTGAATGAGCAGTTCTTC
V gene: TRBV20-1; D gene: NA; J gene: TRBJ2-1; clone size: NA; CDR3 protein: CSATKEGIEQFF; CDR3 DNA: TGCAGTGCTACAAAGGAGGGGATTGAGCAGTTCTTC
V gene: TRBV28; D gene: NA; J gene: TRBJ1-6; clone size: few; CDR3 protein: CASTQGGGVYNSPLHF; CDR3 DNA: TGTGCCAGCACCCAAGGGGGAGGGGTCTATAATTCACCCCTCCACTTT
V gene: TRBV7-3; D gene: TRBD1; J gene: TRBJ2-1; clone size: NA; CDR3 protein: CASSLTGGKDEQFF; CDR3 DNA: TGTGCCAGCAGCTTAACAGGGGGCAAGGATGAGCAGTTCTTC
V gene: TRBV6-2/TRBV6-3; D gene: TRBD1; J gene: TRBJ2-7; clone size: NA; CDR3 protein: CASSRTGPYEQYF; CDR3 DNA: TGTGCCAGCAGTAGGACAGGCCCCTACGAGCAGTACTTC
V gene: TRBV7-9; D gene: TRBD2; J gene: TRBJ2-5; clone size: medium-sized; CDR3 protein: CASSLKGLAVRETQYF; CDR3 DNA: TGTGCCAGCAGCTTAAAGGGACTAGCCGTAAGGGAGACCCAGTACTTC
V gene: TRBV6-2/TRBV6-3; D gene: TRBD1; J gene: TRBJ1-1; clone size: few; CDR3 protein: CASSMGQEAFF; CDR3 DNA: TGTGCCAGCAGTATGGGACAGGAAGCTTTCTTT
V gene: TRBV7-2; D gene: TRBD1; J gene: TRBJ1-2; clone size: medium-sized; CDR3 protein: CASSLQGAEYGYTF; CDR3 DNA: TGTGCCAGCAGCTTACAGGGGGCGGAGTATGGCTACACCTTC
V gene: TRBV27; D gene: NA; J gene: TRBJ2-7; clone size: NA; CDR3 protein: CASSPRAVRRSSYEQYF; CDR3 DNA: TGTGCCAGCAGTCCGCGAGCGGTCCGCAGGAGCTCCTACGAGCAGTACTTC
V gene: TRBV15; D gene: TRBD2; J gene: TRBJ2-2; clone size: NA; CDR3 protein: CATSRDPGLAGGTGELFF; CDR3 DNA: TGTGCCACCAGCAGAGATCCGGGCCTAGCGGGGGGAACCGGGGAGCTGTTTTTT
V gene: TRBV2; D gene: TRBD2; J gene: TRBJ2-1; clone size: NA; CDR3 protein: CASSGMASGSNEQFF; CDR3 DNA: TGTGCCAGCAGTGGGATGGCTAGCGGGAGCAATGAGCAGTTCTTC
V gene: TRBV7-9; D gene: NA; J gene: TRBJ2-3; clone size: NA; CDR3 protein: CASSPKMGGRTDTQYF; CDR3 DNA: TGTGCCAGCAGCCCCAAGATGGGGGGGCGCACAGATACGCAGTATTTT
V gene: TRBV10-1; D gene: NA; J gene: TRBJ2-3; clone size: NA; CDR3 protein: CASSDRTPYTDTQYF; CDR3 DNA: TGCGCCAGCAGTGATAGGACCCCCTACACAGATACGCAGTATTTT
V gene: TRBV20-1; D gene: NA; J gene: TRBJ2-5; clone size: few; CDR3 protein: CSARVLGMETQYF; CDR3 DNA: TGCAGTGCTAGAGTTCTGGGTATGGAGACCCAGTACTTC
V gene: TRBV29-1; D gene: TRBD2; J gene: TRBJ2-7; clone size: NA; CDR3 protein: CSVGEAAGVFYEQYF; CDR3 DNA: TGCAGCGTTGGGGAGGCAGCGGGAGTTTTCTACGAGCAGTACTTC
V gene: TRBV27; D gene: NA; J gene: TRBJ2-1; clone size: few; CDR3 protein: CASSSSVTEQFF; CDR3 DNA: TGTGCCAGCAGTTCTAGCGTAACTGAGCAGTTCTTC
V gene: TRBV19; D gene: NA; J gene: TRBJ1-5; clone size: NA; CDR3 protein: CASTLGQLSNQPQHF; CDR3 DNA: TGTGCCAGTACCCTCGGACAGCTCAGCAATCAGCCCCAGCATTTT
V gene: TRBV12-3/TRBV12-4; D gene: NA; J gene: TRBJ2-7; clone size: once; CDR3 protein: CASSLDTSREQYF; CDR3 DNA: TGTGCCAGCAGCTTGGACACCTCCCGGGAGCAGTACTTC
V gene: TRBV20-1; D gene: NA; J gene: TRBJ2-3; clone size: NA; CDR3 protein: CSARDQGVGDTQYF; CDR3 DNA: TGCAGTGCTAGAGATCAAGGGGTAGGGGATACGCAGTATTTT
V gene: TRBV7-3; D gene: NA; J gene: TRBJ2-3; clone size: few; CDR3 protein: CASSSPPDTQYF; CDR3 DNA: TGTGCCAGCAGCTCCCCTCCAGATACGCAGTATTTT
V gene: TRBV2; D gene: NA; J gene: TRBJ1-6; clone size: NA; CDR3 protein: CASSEMQGGNSPLHF; CDR3 DNA: TGTGCCAGCAGTGAGATGCAGGGAGGCAATTCACCCCTCCACTTT
V gene: TRBV24-1; D gene: NA; J gene: TRBJ1-5; clone size: few; CDR3 protein: CATSDSTGINQPQHF; CDR3 DNA: TGTGCCACCAGTGATTCGACGGGAATTAACCAGCCCCAGCATTTT
V gene: TRBV19; D gene: TRBD1; J gene: TRBJ1-6; clone size: NA; CDR3 protein: CASSRQGTAGLHF; CDR3 DNA: TGTGCCAGTAGTCGGCAGGGGACAGCGGGCCTCCACTTT
V gene: TRBV30; D gene: NA; J gene: TRBJ1-6; clone size: NA; CDR3 protein: CAWGGNLRGNSPLHF; CDR3 DNA: TGTGCCTGGGGTGGAAATTTACGCGGTAATTCACCCCTCCACTTT
V gene: TRBV20-1; D gene: TRBD1; J gene: TRBJ1-5; clone size: few; CDR3 protein: CSARAQGPYQPQHF; CDR3 DNA: TGCAGTGCTAGAGCACAGGGGCCCTATCAGCCCCAGCATTTT
V gene: TRBV30; D gene: NA; J gene: TRBJ1-2; clone size: NA; CDR3 protein: CAWSVGDFNYGYTF; CDR3 DNA: TGTGCCTGGAGTGTAGGGGATTTCAACTATGGCTACACCTTC
V gene: TRBV7-2; D gene: NA; J gene: TRBJ2-7; clone size: once; CDR3 protein: CASSLVGGNPYEQYF; CDR3 DNA: TGTGCCAGCAGCTTAGTGGGCGGGAACCCTTACGAGCAGTACTTC
V gene: TRBV30; D gene: NA; J gene: TRBJ1-5; clone size: once; CDR3 protein: CAWSVLGVGQPQHF; CDR3 DNA: TGTGCCTGGAGTGTACTAGGGGTGGGTCAGCCCCAGCATTTT
V gene: TRBV7-9; D gene: TRBD2; J gene: TRBJ2-5; clone size: NA; CDR3 protein: CASSDLAGVQETQYF; CDR3 DNA: TGTGCCAGCAGCGATCTAGCGGGAGTGCAAGAGACCCAGTACTTC
V gene: TRBV6-1; D gene: NA; J gene: TRBJ1-2; clone size: NA; CDR3 protein: CASSPEGGRGHGYTF; CDR3 DNA: TGTGCCAGCAGCCCCGAGGGAGGGAGAGGGCATGGCTACACCTTC
V gene: TRBV19; D gene: NA; J gene: TRBJ1-1; clone size: few; CDR3 protein: CASSTPRQRNTEAFF; CDR3 DNA: TGTGCCAGTAGTACTCCTCGTCAACGTAACACTGAAGCTTTCTTT
V gene: TRBV4-2; D gene: NA; J gene: TRBJ1-5; clone size: NA; CDR3 protein: CASSQDSLGVGNQPQHF; CDR3 DNA: TGTGCCAGCAGCCAAGATTCATTGGGGGTTGGAAATCAGCCCCAGCATTTT
V gene: TRBV7-2; D gene: NA; J gene: TRBJ1-5; clone size: NA; CDR3 protein: CASSPRLNQPQHF; CDR3 DNA: TGTGCCAGCAGCCCCCGCCTAAATCAGCCCCAGCATTTT
V gene: TRBV7-2; D gene: NA; J gene: TRBJ2-1; clone size: NA; CDR3 protein: CASSLRAGSNNEQFF; CDR3 DNA: TGTGCCAGCAGCTTAAGAGCAGGAAGCAACAATGAGCAGTTCTTC
V gene: TRBV7-3; D gene: NA; J gene: TRBJ1-1; clone size: once; CDR3 protein: CASSFRSWGTEAFF; CDR3 DNA: TGTGCCAGCAGCTTCAGATCTTGGGGCACTGAAGCTTTCTTT
V gene: TRBV6-2/TRBV6-3; D gene: NA; J gene: TRBJ1-6; clone size: once; CDR3 protein: CASRYDSNSPLHF; CDR3 DNA: TGTGCCAGCCGGTACGATTCTAATTCACCCCTCCACTTT
V gene: TRBV11-3; D gene: NA; J gene: TRBJ2-5; clone size: NA; CDR3 protein: CASSSEATQGETQYF; CDR3 DNA: TGTGCCAGCAGCTCAGAGGCCACTCAGGGAGAGACCCAGTACTTC
V gene: TRBV11-3; D gene: NA; J gene: TRBJ2-3; clone size: NA; CDR3 protein: CASSLTLPDTQYF; CDR3 DNA: TGTGCCAGCAGCTTAACCCTCCCAGATACGCAGTATTTT
V gene: TRBV24-1; D gene: NA; J gene: TRBJ2-5; clone size: NA; CDR3 protein: CATSDIGGETQYF; CDR3 DNA: TGTGCCACCAGTGATATAGGAGGAGAGACCCAGTACTTC
V gene: TRBV4-2; D gene: NA; J gene: TRBJ2-7; clone size: NA; CDR3 protein: CASSQDSHNYEQYF; CDR3 DNA: TGTGCCAGCAGCCAAGATAGCCATAACTACGAGCAGTACTTC
V gene: TRBV7-2; D gene: TRBD2; J gene: TRBJ2-3; clone size: few; CDR3 protein: CASSFQRGGTDTQYF; CDR3 DNA: TGTGCCAGCAGCTTTCAGCGGGGGGGCACAGATACGCAGTATTTT